What follows is one T cell receptor (beta chain) and its context. The target antigen is unknown. Being one base from a much bigger clone, this may be a read error. The CDR3 end shows no conserved phenylalanine or tryptophan, and so a read error is likely. This sample stems from a study of T cells after yellow fever vaccination. Study-wide results and limits: When the response was secondary, it was weaker but reached its peak faster, day 5 versus 15.

TCRdb reanalysed the 5' RACE reads using MiXCR and keeps one entry per CDR3 protein. This table has some 120,000 distinct CDR3 sequences, under 8% appearing once. The sequence came from a man aged 18-30 years who received the YFV17D yellow fever vaccine. Sequenced here: CD4+ T cells sorted from PBMCs, sampled 10 to 11 days after the first yellow fever vaccination.

The CDR3, as DNA: TGTGCCAGCAGCTTAAGGGGACTACCGACGGATACGCAGTATATT. Its protein product is CASSLRGLPTDTQYI. V usage is TRBV7-2 and J usage is TRBJ2-3, with TRBD2 matching over 7 bases. The V gene end was trimmed by 2 bases and the J gene end by 6 bases; junction bases not matched to a gene: 8. CDR1 is SGHTA, CDR2 FQGNSA, per germline. The CDR3 has 15 amino acids.